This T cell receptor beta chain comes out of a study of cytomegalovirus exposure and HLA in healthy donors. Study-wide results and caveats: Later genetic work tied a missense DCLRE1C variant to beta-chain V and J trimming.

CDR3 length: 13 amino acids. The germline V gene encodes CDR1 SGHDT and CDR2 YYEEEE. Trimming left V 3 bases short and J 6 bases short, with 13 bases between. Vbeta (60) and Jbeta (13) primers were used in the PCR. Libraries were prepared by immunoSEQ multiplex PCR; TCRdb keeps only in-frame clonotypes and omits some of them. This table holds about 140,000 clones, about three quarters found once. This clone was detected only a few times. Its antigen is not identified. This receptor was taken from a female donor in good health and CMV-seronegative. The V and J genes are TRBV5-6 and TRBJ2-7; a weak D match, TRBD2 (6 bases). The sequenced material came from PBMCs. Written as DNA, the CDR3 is TGTGCCAGCAGCTCCGGTGGGGGGACCGAGCAGTACTTC. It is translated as CASSSGGGTEQYF.